This paragraph reports one T cell receptor (beta chain). The antigen this receptor binds is unknown. No clone much larger than this one lies a single base away; base qualities are absent. Other DNA sequences in this sample translate to the same CDR3. The sample comes from a study of T cell responses to AZD1222 COVID-19 vaccine (dated by TCRdb to the early 2020s). About the study as a whole: TCR sequencing was performed for 230 to 250 trial participants, of whom some 200 were given two doses of AZD1222 and around 25 were given two doses of MenACWY control vaccine. Enrollment into the trials was organized by age into subgroups of 18-55, 56-69 and 70-plus years, and those subgroups contained roughly 160, 29 and 62 TCR-sequenced participants, respectively.

This sample's time point label indicates: baseline before first vaccination. The treatment or condition label of this sample denotes: meningococcal conjugate vaccine given as trial control. Vaccinee samples came from UK trials COV001 and COV002, including a single-blind randomized controlled phase 2/3 trial of AZD1222 (ChAdOx1 nCoV-19) in healthy adults. Trial participant PBMC samples were collected at day 0 and day 28 after the second dose for TCRbeta chain sequencing. Counted from cysteine to phenylalanine, this CDR3 has 14 amino acids. Solely the CDR3 DNA is kept, with 42 bases framed from the first base. CDR1 SGDLS and CDR2 YYNGEE are derived from the germline V gene. V is clipped by 0 bases and J by 1 base, and the sequence between their germline boundaries is 8 bases long. The CDR3 regions of human TCRbeta chains were analyzed by immunosequencing. The published analysis was carried out like this. TCRs in the repertoires were matched against a reference library of SARS-CoV-2-specific TCRs that had been generated with the MIRA antigen-specificity platform. Breadth was defined as the fraction of unique TCRs that were SARS-CoV-2-associated, and depth was defined as the fraction of total T cells that were SARS-CoV-2-associated. Using the MIRA data, each spike-specific TCR was mapped to the spike region that the TCR reacts to and placed in a CD4 or CD8 class. Log10-transformed breadth and depth values were compared by one-way ANOVA with Sidak's multiple comparisons tests. In its TCRdb copy, this immuneACCESS table keeps in-frame sequences only and misses some clones. Where compared with another copy, unresolved V genes explain less than half of these, and the others have no known cause. That table furnishes V, J and clone size, whereas the DNA furnished D and trimming. The sample table holds around 120,000 clones, of which 88% were seen once. Over 15% of the sample goes to the ten largest clones.

The investigation overall reported the following: Participants were mostly white British, with more females than males. The authors suggested clonal diversity may have been underestimated. The 56-69-year group was small, and its depth increase did not reach significance, likely because of low power. Reportedly, close to half of the unique spike-specific TCRs recognized epitopes lying outside the regions that are mutated in the B.1.351 and B.1.1.7 variants. Conclusions about previously exposed vaccinees were limited because only six AZD1222 recipients were SARS-CoV-2 seropositive at baseline. No day 14 peak-response samples were available, so repertoires were characterized only after the peak T cell response. CD4 TCRs associated with the vaccine covered the entire spike protein, and the dominant responses were in regions 160-218 and 743-854. A significant rise in spike-specific TCR breadth and depth was observed after two AZD1222 doses relative to day 0 and relative to MenACWY recipients.

The sequence joins TRBV9 to TRBJ2-7; the D region possibly corresponds to TRBD2 (6 bases align). The TCR comes from an adult in good health. Here the sequenced sample was peripheral blood, taken on day 0 of MenACWY control vaccination. The CDR3 protein is CASSVGDSSYEQYF. The DNA sequence is given as TGTGCCAGCAGCGTAGGGGACTCATCCTACGAGCAGTACTTC.